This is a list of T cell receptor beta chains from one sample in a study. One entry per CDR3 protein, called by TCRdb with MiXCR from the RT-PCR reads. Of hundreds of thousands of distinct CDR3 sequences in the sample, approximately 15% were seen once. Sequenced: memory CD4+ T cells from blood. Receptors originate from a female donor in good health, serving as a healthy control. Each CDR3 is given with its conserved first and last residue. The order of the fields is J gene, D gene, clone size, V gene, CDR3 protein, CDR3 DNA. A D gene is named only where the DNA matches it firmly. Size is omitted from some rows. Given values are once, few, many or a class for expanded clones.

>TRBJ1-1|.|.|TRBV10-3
CAISESMVAEAFF
TGTGCCATCAGTGAGTCGATGGTAGCTGAAGCTTTCTTT
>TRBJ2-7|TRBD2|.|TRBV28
CASGLAGGSYEQYF
TGTGCCAGCGGGCTAGCGGGAGGGAGCTACGAGCAGTACTTC
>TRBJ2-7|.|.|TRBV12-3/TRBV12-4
CASSLRGSWSYEQYF
TGTGCCAGCAGTTTAAGAGGGAGTTGGTCCTACGAGCAGTACTTC
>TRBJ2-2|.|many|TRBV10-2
CASQARLMNTGELFF
TGCGCCAGCCAGGCCCGGCTAATGAACACCGGGGAGCTGTTTTTT
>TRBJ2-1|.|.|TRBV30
CAYLFLAGNEQFF
TGTGCCTATCTTTTCCTAGCTGGCAATGAGCAGTTCTTC
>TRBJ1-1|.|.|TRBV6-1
CASSEWTIAFF
TGTGCCAGCAGTGAATGGACAATAGCTTTCTTT
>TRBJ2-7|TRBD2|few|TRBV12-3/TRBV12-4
CASSAGGGPSYEQYF
TGTGCCAGCAGTGCGGGGGGTGGACCTTCCTACGAGCAGTACTTC
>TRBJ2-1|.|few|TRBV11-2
CASIQGLQDNEQFF
TGTGCCAGCATACAGGGATTACAGGACAATGAGCAGTTCTTC
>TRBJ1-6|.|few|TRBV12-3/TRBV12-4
CASSLVAGDLHF
TGTGCCAGCAGTTTAGTAGCTGGGGATCTCCACTTT
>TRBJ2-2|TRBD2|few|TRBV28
CASSRTSYNTGELFF
TGTGCCAGCAGTAGGACTAGTTATAATACCGGGGAGCTGTTTTTT
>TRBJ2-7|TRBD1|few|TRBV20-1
CSARYQGASEQYF
TGCAGTGCTAGGTATCAGGGGGCGAGCGAGCAGTACTTC
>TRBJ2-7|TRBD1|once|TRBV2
CAGTGLGEQYF
TGTGCTGGGACAGGGCTGGGCGAGCAGTACTTC
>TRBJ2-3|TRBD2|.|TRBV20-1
CSARELAGGSLADTQYF
TGCAGTGCTAGGGAGCTAGCGGGAGGTTCCCTCGCGGATACGCAGTATTTT
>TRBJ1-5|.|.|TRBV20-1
CSAREQGYQPQHF
TGCAGTGCTAGAGAACAGGGTTATCAGCCCCAGCATTTT
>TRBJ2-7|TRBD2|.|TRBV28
CASRTGLANYEQYF
TGTGCCAGCAGGACGGGACTAGCGAATTACGAGCAGTACTTC
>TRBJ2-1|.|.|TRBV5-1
CASSDRDTIYNEQFF
TGCGCCAGCAGCGACCGGGACACTATCTACAATGAGCAGTTCTTC
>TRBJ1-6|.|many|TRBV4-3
CASSQNRVDNSPLHF
TGCGCCAGCAGCCAAAACAGAGTTGATAATTCACCCCTCCACTTT
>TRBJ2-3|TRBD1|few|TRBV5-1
CASSLGTGDGTDTQYF
TGCGCCAGCAGCTTGGGGACAGGGGATGGCACAGATACGCAGTATTTT
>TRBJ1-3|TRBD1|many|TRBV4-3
CASSQDRAGQGIVSGNTIYF
TGCGCCAGCAGCCAAGATCGGGCCGGACAGGGGATTGTTTCTGGAAACACCATATATTTT
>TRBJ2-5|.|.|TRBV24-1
CATSDAGGPREETQYF
TGTGCCACCAGTGACGCAGGGGGGCCTCGGGAAGAGACCCAGTACTTC
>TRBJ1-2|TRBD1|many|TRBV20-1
CSPRRTGGDYGYTF
TGCAGTCCGAGACGGACAGGGGGGGACTATGGCTACACCTTC
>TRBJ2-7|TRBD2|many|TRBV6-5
CASSYSSLADSYEQYF
TGTGCCAGCAGTTACTCTTCACTAGCGGACTCCTACGAGCAGTACTTC
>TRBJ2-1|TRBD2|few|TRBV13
CASSPRRSSGRGNEQFF
TGTGCCAGCAGCCCGCGCCGTAGCAGCGGGAGGGGAAATGAGCAGTTCTTC
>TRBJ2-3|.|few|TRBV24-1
CATSDTGTGTDTQYF
TGTGCCACCAGTGATACCGGGACTGGCACAGATACGCAGTATTTT
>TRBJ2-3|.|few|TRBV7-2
CASSLSPGMDTQYF
TGTGCCAGCAGCTTATCCCCGGGGATGGATACGCAGTATTTT
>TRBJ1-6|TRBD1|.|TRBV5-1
CASSLALGQRNSPLHF
TGCGCCAGCAGCTTGGCCTTGGGACAGAGAAATTCACCCCTCCACTTT
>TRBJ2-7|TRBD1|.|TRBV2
CASSEWIGTGSEQYF
TGTGCCAGCAGTGAATGGATAGGGACAGGGAGCGAGCAGTACTTC
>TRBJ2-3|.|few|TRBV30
CAWNPGSTTQYF
TGTGCCTGGAACCCAGGGTCTACTACGCAGTATTTT
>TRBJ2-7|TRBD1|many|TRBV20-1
CSAMRQGRPYEQYF
TGCAGTGCGATGAGACAGGGGCGACCCTACGAGCAGTACTTC
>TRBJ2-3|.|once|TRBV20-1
CSVPGIRDTQYF
TGCAGTGTCCCCGGAATCCGGGATACGCAGTATTTT
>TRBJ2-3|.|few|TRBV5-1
CASSLASDRDTQYF
TGCGCCAGCAGCTTGGCCTCGGACCGGGATACGCAGTATTTT